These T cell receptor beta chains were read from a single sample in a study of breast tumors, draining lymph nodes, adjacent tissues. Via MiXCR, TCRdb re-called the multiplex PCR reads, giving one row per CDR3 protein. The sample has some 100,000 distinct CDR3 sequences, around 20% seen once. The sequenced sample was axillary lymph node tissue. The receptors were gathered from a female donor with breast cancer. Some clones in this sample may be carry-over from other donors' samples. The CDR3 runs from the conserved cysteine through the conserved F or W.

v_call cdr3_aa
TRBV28 CASSPWGRRGGEQYF
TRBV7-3 CASSRTGYGSGELFF
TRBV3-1 CASSERTGSGEQYF
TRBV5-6 CASSFTGTKNIQYF
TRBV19 CASSSGLAKGTDTQYF
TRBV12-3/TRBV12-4 CASSGGPRNSPLHF
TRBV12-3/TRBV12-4 CASSLAGSGSEAFF
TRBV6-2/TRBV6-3 CASSTPVQPQHF
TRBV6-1 CASRGGYYEQYF
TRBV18 CASSLSRERQYF